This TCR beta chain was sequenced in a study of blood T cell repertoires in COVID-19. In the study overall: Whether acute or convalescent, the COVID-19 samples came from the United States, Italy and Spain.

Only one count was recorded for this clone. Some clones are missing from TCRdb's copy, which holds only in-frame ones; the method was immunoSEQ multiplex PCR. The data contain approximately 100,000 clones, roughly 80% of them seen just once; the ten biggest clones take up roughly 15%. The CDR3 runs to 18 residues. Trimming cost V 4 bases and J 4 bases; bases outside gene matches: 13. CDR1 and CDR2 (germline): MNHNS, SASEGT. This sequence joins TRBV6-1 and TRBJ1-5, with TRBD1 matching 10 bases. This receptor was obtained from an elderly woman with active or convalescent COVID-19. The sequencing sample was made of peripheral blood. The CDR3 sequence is CASSASGTGVGWNQPQHF. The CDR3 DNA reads TGTGCCAGCAGTGCATCCGGGACAGGGGTCGGATGGAATCAGCCCCAGCATTTT.